Here is one TCR beta chain with its context. Antigen unknown. At one end the junction does not follow the germline gene, possibly because of a read error. This CDR3 region has 15 residues. Germline V gene lookup returns CDR1 SEHNR and CDR2 FQNEAQ (reference sequence). These data are taken from a study of T cells in Graves' hyperthyroidism and ophthalmopathy. Newly diagnosed hyperthyroidism, duration under 2 months, in patients aged 18 to 65. Diagnoses were made from clinical symptoms, serum measures (thyroxine and TRAb), thyroid ultrasound and orbital computed tomography. Study observations and caveats: Peripheral blood also featured most of the thyroid clonotypes expanded above 0.001.

The investigators amplified TCR beta CDR3 regions from RNA transcripts. The HTBI primer set was used in a first-round RT-PCR of the TCR CDR3. Using its own MiXCR run on the multiplex PCR reads, TCRdb lists one record per CDR3 protein. This table holds about 540,000 distinct CDR3 sequences, just over 45% found once. V and J are TRBV7-9 and TRBJ2-7; 13 nucleotides line up with TRBD2. The specimen was peripheral blood or thyroid tissue (not recorded which). This TCR derives from a woman aged 18-29 years with Graves' hyperthyroidism. The CDR3 region is CASSPVGLAGLEQYF. In DNA, the CDR3 is TGCGCCAGCAGCCCAGTGGGACTAGCGGGACTCGAGCAGTACTTC.